This entry features one T cell receptor (beta chain) sequence. Its antigen remains unknown. The whole isolated RNA underwent reverse transcription, so sequencing captured expressed TCRB transcripts. Assay used: immunoSEQ multiplex PCR; TCRdb lists only in-frame clones, some missing. The sample yields 250,000 or so clones, over 20% seen once. The source of the sample is a study of beta chain features in type 1 diabetes. Study details: Healthy donors and patients had similar age, gender and cell yields.

The study's findings and limits: Type 1 diabetes patients showed a moderate but significant shortening of TCRB CDR3s in all four CD4+ subsets. HLA influence on TCRB rearrangement stayed unresolved here. Possible PCR preference for shorter templates applied equally to patients and controls. The similarity of naive, central memory and Treg TCRB repertoires appeared greater among patients than among healthy donors.

The CDR3 contains 13 residues. The germline V and J ends were trimmed by 0 bases and 4 bases, with 5 bases remaining between them. The germline V gene encodes CDR1 SGHRS and CDR2 YFSETQ. This TCR was recovered from a woman aged 40 to 55 with type 1 diabetes. The sequenced sample was naive CD4+ T cells from blood. The genes are TRBV5-1 and TRBJ2-1; no clear D. This CDR3 is CASSLAVYNEQFF. CDR3 sequence (DNA): TGCGCCAGCAGCTTGGCGGTTTACAATGAGCAGTTCTTC.